Below, 32 T cell receptor beta chains from the same sample are listed, as sequenced in a study of blood T cell repertoires in COVID-19. Generated by immunoSEQ multiplex PCR, the TCRdb table keeps only in-frame clones and is missing some. The sample carries 210,000 or so clones, 85% to 90% recorded once. The sequenced sample consisted of peripheral blood. The receptors shown here come from a man aged 50 or older with acute or convalescent COVID-19.

This sequence joins TRBV25-1 and TRBJ1-4; 8 bases map to TRBD1. The CDR3 spans 16 residues. Germline CDR1 is MGHDK and CDR2 is SYGVNS. The trim removed 5 bases at V and 8 bases at J, leaving 13 bases unmatched. The CDR3 DNA sequence: TGTGCCAGCAGTACCGCTCCTAGGACAGGGAACGAAAAACTGTTTTTT. Translated, it gives CASSTAPRTGNEKLFF.

The V gene is TRBV5-4, the J gene TRBJ2-7, with 7 bases fitting TRBD2. The germline gives CDR1 SGHNT, CDR2 YYREEE (reference sequence). This CDR3 has 15 amino acids. Losses at the gene ends were 0 bases for V and 3 bases for J; bases not matched to a gene: 6. This CDR3 is CASSLDPGGGYEQYF. CDR3 DNA sequence: TGTGCCAGCAGCTTGGATCCGGGAGGCGGCTACGAGCAGTACTTC. The variable domain in full, with the rest retrieved from reference TRBV5-4 and TRBJ2-7, is ETGVTQSPTHLIKTRGQQVTLRCSSQSGHNTVSWYQQALGQGPQFIFQYYREEENGRGNFPPRFSGLQFPNYSSELNVNALELDDSALYLCASSLDPGGGYEQYFGPGTRLTVT.

The DNA for the CDR3 is TGTGCCAGCAGCCAAGATACCCAGACAGGGAGGAATCAGCCCCAGCATTTT. Its protein product is CASSQDTQTGRNQPQHF. The chain joins TRBV4-2 to TRBJ1-5; 7 nucleotides agree with TRBD1. Trimming took 0 bases from V and 4 from J; bases not matched to a gene: 9. The length of the CDR3 is 17 residues. Germline V gene sequence: CDR1 LGHNA, CDR2 YNFKEQ.

The V gene is TRBV19, the J gene TRBJ1-1; D unclear. Trimming took off 4 bases at V and 3 bases at J, with 18 bases between the two ends. Germline V gene lookup returns CDR1 LNHDA and CDR2 SQIVND (reference sequence). The CDR3 length is 16 residues. CDR3 protein: CASSRYPDGGDTEAFF. For the CDR3, the DNA is TGTGCCAGTAGTAGATACCCGGACGGCGGGGACACTGAAGCTTTCTTT.

The V call is TRBV6-1, the J call TRBJ1-5; D is uncertain. The V gene's germline CDR1 is MNHNS and CDR2 SASEGT. CDR3 length: 15 residues. Trimming pared 1 base from V and 3 bases from J, leaving 10 bases between. The CDR3 sequence is CASSEDDTYNQPQHF. CDR3 DNA sequence: TGTGCCAGCAGTGAAGACGACACCTACAATCAGCCCCAGCATTTT.

The J gene is TRBJ1-2, the V gene TRBV16, with 7 bases identical to TRBD1. Germline lookup yields CDR1 KGHSY and CDR2 FQNENV. After removal of 5 bases from V and 3 bases from J, the junction contained 3 bases not matched to a gene. The CDR3 totals 13 residues. The CDR3 DNA sequence: TGTGCCAGCAGCGCCACAGGGGACTATGGCTACACCTTC. It translates to CASSATGDYGYTF. The full variable domain, its missing parts supplied by reference TRBV16 and TRBJ1-2, is GEEVAQTPKHLVRGEGQKAKLYCAPIKGHSYVFWYQQVLKNEFKFLISFQNENVFDETGMPKERFSAKCLPNSPCSLEIQATKLEDSAVYFCASSATGDYGYTFGSGTRLTVV.

The chain links TRBV7-9 to TRBJ2-5, with TRBD2 as a possible D gene (6 bases). The CDR3 runs 15 residues. From germline, CDR1 is SEHNR and CDR2 FQNEAQ (reference sequence). The V end lost 3 bases, the J end lost 5 bases, and 16 bases lay between the germline ends. The chain's CDR3 is CASSLGRPRSETQYF. The DNA of the CDR3 is TGTGCCAGCAGCTTGGGGAGGCCCCGTTCGGAGACCCAGTACTTC.

This chain links TRBV6-6 with TRBJ1-2; 7 nucleotides line up with TRBD1. This CDR3 is 13 amino acids long. Looked up from germline, CDR1 is MNHNY and CDR2 is SVGAGI (reference sequence). With V trimmed by 4 bases and J by 8 bases, 7 bases remained unmatched. CDR3 loop: CASSFRNRGGYTF. The CDR3 nucleotides read TGTGCCAGCAGTTTTCGTAACAGGGGAGGCTACACCTTC.

This chain uses TRBV15 with TRBJ1-5, with 10 nucleotides matching TRBD1. This CDR3 comprises 16 residues. Trimming cost V 7 bases and J 9 bases; bases outside gene matches: 15. CDR1 is LNHNV, CDR2 YYDKDF, per germline (reference sequence). In DNA form, the CDR3 reads TGTGCCACCAAGGGGGCCGGGACAGGGGCATTGGGGCCCCAGCATTTT. Encoded protein: CATKGAGTGALGPQHF.

V usage is TRBV7-2 and J usage is TRBJ1-5, with TRBD1 matching over 7 bases. CDR3 size: 15 residues. Per the germline V gene, CDR1 is SGHTA and CDR2 is FQGNSA. V was clipped by 1 base and J by 6 bases; unmatched bases: 6. This chain's CDR3 is CASSLGGQGGQPQHF. CDR3 sequence (DNA): TGTGCCAGCAGCTTAGGTGGGCAGGGGGGTCAGCCCCAGCATTTT.

The chain is built from TRBV19 and TRBJ2-7, with 10 bases matching TRBD1. The germline gives CDR1 LNHDA, CDR2 SQIVND (reference sequence). V shed 3 bases, J shed 2 bases, and the junction held 4 bases outside the gene matches. The CDR3 runs to 15 residues. CDR3 protein: CASSIGTGAPYEQYF. Here the CDR3 DNA reads TGTGCCAGTAGTATCGGGACAGGGGCCCCCTACGAGCAGTACTTC.

This clone has only a few counts. The gene calls are TRBV3-1 (or the pseudogene TRBV3-2) and TRBJ1-1; D ambiguous. The CDR3 runs to 13 residues. Per the germline V gene, CDR1 is LGHDT and CDR2 is YNNKEL (reference sequence). The germline V and J ends were trimmed by 1 base and 5 bases, with 8 bases remaining between them. The CDR3 spells CASSQVEETEAFF. CDR3 coding DNA: TGTGCCAGCAGCCAAGTGGAGGAAACTGAAGCTTTCTTT.

This clone was seen more than once but under ten times. The CDR3 sequence is CASKSFVGYGYTF. CDR3 nucleotide sequence: TGTGCCAGCAAGTCCTTCGTCGGCTATGGCTACACCTTC. V is TRBV2 and J is TRBJ1-2, with D unclear. The V gene lost 7 bases and the J gene lost 4 bases, with 13 bases spanning the gap. The germline V gene encodes CDR1 SNHLY and CDR2 FYNNEI. The CDR3 extends over 13 amino acids.

The chain couples TRBV5-8 to TRBJ1-1; a weak D match, TRBD1 (5 bases). The germline V gene encodes CDR1 SGHTS and CDR2 YDEGEE. V lost 2 bases to trimming and J lost 1 base, with 9 bases between them. The CDR3 spans 14 residues. CDR3: CASSFDRQNTEAFF. The CDR3 region has the DNA TGTGCCAGCAGCTTCGACAGACAGAACACTGAAGCTTTCTTT.

CDR3 amino acids: CASSLEEHHEAFF. The CDR3 DNA reads TGTGCCAGCAGTTTGGAGGAACACCACGAAGCTTTCTTT. V gene TRBV27 combines with J gene TRBJ1-1; no firm D call. Germline V gene data show CDR1 as MNHEY and CDR2 as SMNVEV (reference sequence). The CDR3 loop spans 13 amino acids. V dropped 3 bases and J dropped 8 bases, with 13 bases sitting between them.

V and J are TRBV7-8 and TRBJ1-4; no clear D gene. The CDR3 length is 14 residues. Between the trimmed V and J ends, which lost 5 bases and 4 bases, there was a span of 11 bases. The germline V gene has CDR1 SGHVS and CDR2 FQNEAQ. The CDR3: CASSPQRYNEKLFF. The CDR3 coding sequence is TGTGCCAGCAGCCCGCAGCGTTATAATGAAAAACTGTTTTTT.

The rearrangement joins TRBV27 to TRBJ2-6; 7 bases line up with TRBD1. J lost 1 base, V lost 5 bases, and 5 bases had no gene match. Germline V lookup: CDR1 MNHEY, CDR2 SMNVEV (reference sequence). This CDR3 has 16 amino acids. As DNA, the CDR3 is TGTGCCAGCAGTCCAGGGGGATGGTCTGGGGCCAACGTCCTGACTTTC. It translates to CASSPGGWSGANVLTF.

V is TRBV10-2 and J is TRBJ1-4; TRBD1 matches 10 bases. The CDR3 spans 16 residues. After removal of 0 bases from V and 7 bases from J, the junction contained 5 bases not matched to a gene. The V gene's germline CDR1 is WSHSY and CDR2 SAAADI. The CDR3 reads CASSESFGTGAEKLFF. Written as DNA, the CDR3 is TGCGCCAGCAGTGAGTCGTTCGGGACAGGGGCTGAAAAACTGTTTTTT.

The chain joins TRBV28 to TRBJ2-7; D perhaps matches TRBD1 (6 bases). CDR1 is MDHEN and CDR2 is SYDVKM in the germline V gene. This CDR3 is built from 16 residues. Trimming took off 3 bases at V and 2 bases at J, with 17 bases between the two ends. The CDR3 bases are TGTGCCAGCAGTTTGGGGGCCTCCCCCGGGACCTACGAGCAGTACTTC. It translates to CASSLGASPGTYEQYF. Variable domain in full (rest from reference TRBV28 and TRBJ2-7): DVKVTQSSRYLVKRTGEKVFLECVQDMDHENMFWYRQDPGLGLRLIYFSYDVKMKEKGDIPEGYSVSREKKERFSLILESASTNQTSMYLCASSLGASPGTYEQYFGPGTRLTVT.

This chain joins TRBV5-1 and TRBJ2-3, with 11 bases fitting TRBD1. The CDR3 length is 13 residues. The V gene's germline CDR1 is SGHRS and CDR2 YFSETQ. J lost 3 bases, V lost 9 bases, and 3 bases had no gene match. The CDR3 DNA reads TGCGCCACCGGGACAGGGGGTACAGATACGCAGTATTTT. Its protein product is CATGTGGTDTQYF.

This chain links TRBV10-3 with TRBJ1-5; D perhaps matches TRBD1 (5 bases). Trimming stripped 0 bases from V and 0 bases from J, with 6 bases between. CDR1 is ENHRY and CDR2 is SYGVKD in the germline V gene. There are 15 residues in the CDR3. DNA of the CDR3: TGTGCCATCAGTGAGTCGGGGGGTAGCAATCAGCCCCAGCATTTT. Protein product: CAISESGGSNQPQHF.

The gene calls are TRBV7-9 and TRBJ1-1; D may be TRBD1 (5 bases). The CDR3 is made up of 13 amino acids. CDR1 is SEHNR, CDR2 FQNEAQ, per germline (reference sequence). Trimming left V 4 bases short and J 4 bases short, with 10 bases between. CDR3 nucleotide sequence: TGTGCCAGCAGCTCCTCCGGGGGCACTGAAGCTTTCTTT. It is translated as CASSSSGGTEAFF.

J is TRBJ2-1 and V is TRBV27; 8 nucleotides agree with TRBD1. Germline CDR1 is MNHEY and CDR2 is SMNVEV (reference sequence). This CDR3 has 17 amino acids. The V gene end was trimmed by 8 bases and the J gene end by 1 base; junction bases not matched to a gene: 13. The CDR3: CASSSPRRDRSYNEQFF. CDR3 in DNA: TGTGCCAGCTCCTCGCCCAGGAGGGACAGGTCCTACAATGAGCAGTTCTTC.

The gene calls are TRBV11-2 and TRBJ1-1; no reliable D call. CDR1 is SGHAT, CDR2 FQNNGV, per germline. Trimming pared 5 bases from V and 6 bases from J, leaving 16 bases between. The CDR3 length is 14 residues. The CDR3 DNA follows: TGTGCCAGCAGCACACATGTGAGGGTCGCTGAAGCTTTCTTT. It yields the protein CASSTHVRVAEAFF.

The chain is built from TRBV30 and TRBJ1-2, with D perhaps matching TRBD1 (5 bases). From germline, CDR1 is GTSNPN and CDR2 SVGIG (reference sequence). The CDR3 extends over 13 amino acids. Trimming removed 2 bases from V and 5 bases from J, with 12 bases in between. DNA for the CDR3: TGTGCCTGGAGTCAGGGTCTACGATATGGCTACACCTTC. This translates into CAWSQGLRYGYTF.

This chain links TRBV19 with TRBJ1-5; no clear D. Germline lookup yields CDR1 LNHDA and CDR2 SQIVND (reference sequence). The V end lost 4 bases, the J end lost 2 bases, and 12 bases lay between the germline ends. The CDR3 is 15 amino acids. The chain's CDR3 is CASSTTPAGNQPQHF. CDR3 sequence (DNA): TGTGCCAGTAGTACGACCCCCGCGGGCAATCAGCCCCAGCATTTT.

The chain combines TRBV5-6 with TRBJ2-1; maybe TRBD1 (7 bases). Germline values: CDR1 SGHDT, CDR2 YYEEEE. V lost 4 bases and J lost 2, with 25 bases in between. CDR3 size: 19 residues. CDR3 amino acids: CASSPGSTRTGLTYNEQFF. The DNA for the CDR3 is TGTGCCAGCAGCCCGGGCTCAACTAGGACAGGACTAACCTACAATGAGCAGTTCTTC. Based on the CDR3 plus reference TRBV5-6 and TRBJ2-1, the full variable domain is DAGVTQSPTHLIKTRGQQVTLRCSPKSGHDTVSWYQQALGQGPQFIFQYYEEEERQRGNFPDRFSGHQFPNYSSELNVNALLLGDSALYLCASSPGSTRTGLTYNEQFFGPGTRLTVL.

The V gene is TRBV19, the J gene TRBJ1-6; no clear D. V was clipped by 3 bases and J by 9 bases, with 15 bases between them. Germline V CDR1 and CDR2: LNHDA, SQIVND (reference sequence). The CDR3 is 15 residues long. The CDR3 spells CASSIWGAHRSPLHF. The DNA for the CDR3 is TGTGCCAGTAGTATCTGGGGAGCTCACCGTTCACCCCTCCACTTT.

The rearrangement links TRBV6-5 to TRBJ1-2; D remains unclear. The V end lost 8 bases, the J end lost 0 bases, and 16 bases lay between the germline ends. The V gene's germline CDR1 is MNHEY and CDR2 SVGAGI. The CDR3 runs to 15 residues. In DNA form, the CDR3 reads TGTGCCAGCCAATATGATCAGTGGTCTAACTATGGCTACACCTTC. Its translation is CASQYDQWSNYGYTF.

J is TRBJ2-1 and V is TRBV19; 10 positions agree with TRBD1. The CDR3 is 16 amino acids. Germline values: CDR1 LNHDA, CDR2 SQIVND (reference sequence). The junction had 11 bases not matched to a gene; V was cut back by 5 bases and J by 7 bases. The CDR3: CASSFLATGGMNEQFF. The DNA of the CDR3 is TGTGCCAGTAGTTTCCTGGCGACAGGGGGCATGAATGAGCAGTTCTTC.

The V gene is TRBV12-3 or TRBV12-4, the J gene TRBJ2-5, with 7 bases fitting TRBD2. There are 13 residues in the CDR3. Trimming removed 6 bases from V and 5 bases from J; junction bases left unmatched: 6. CDR3 loop: CASSLLAVETQYF. In DNA form, the CDR3 reads TGTGCCAGCAGCCTTCTAGCGGTTGAGACCCAGTACTTC.

V gene TRBV19 combines with J gene TRBJ2-2; 7 bases are a match to TRBD1. This CDR3 comprises 14 residues. V lost 5 bases and J lost 4; bases outside the gene matches: 4. The germline V gene encodes CDR1 LNHDA and CDR2 SQIVND (reference sequence). CDR3 DNA sequence: TGTGCCAGTAGTGTGCACAGGGGCACCGGGGAGCTGTTTTTT. This encodes CASSVHRGTGELFF.